This T cell receptor (beta chain) was observed in a study of OX40 agonist ivuxolimab in advanced cancers. Looking at the study overall: Ivuxolimab was an agonistic, fully human IgG2 monoclonal antibody directed against OX40 (CD134), a costimulatory receptor. Intravenous ivuxolimab was administered to patients every 2 weeks at six dose levels: 0.01, 0.1, 0.3, 1.5, 3 and 10 mg/kg. The paper covers the monotherapy dose-escalation part of the phase I ivuxolimab trial, which included N of about 50 patients. Patients were allowed to have had prior anti-PD-1, anti-PD-L1 or anti-CTLA-4 therapy, and 30% to 50% of the dose-escalation patients had previously received checkpoint inhibitors. The point of sequencing TCRbeta in the periphery was to test whether ivuxolimab changed TCR sequence diversity and drove clonal T-cell expansion. The dose-escalation cohort was 80% to 90% male with a mean age of roughly 60 years, ranging from roughly 20 to 80. Among the roughly 50 dose-escalation patients, some 20 had hepatocellular carcinoma, approximately 15 melanoma, 9 renal cell carcinoma and 9 head and neck cancer. Three dose-escalation patients achieved partial responses, one with hepatocellular carcinoma and two with cutaneous melanoma. Overall study results and their limits: At doses of 0.1 to 3.0 mg/kg, clonal expansion of both CD4+ and CD8+ blood T cells was observed from baseline to week 6. Low levels of normalized T-cell clonal expansion were also seen in some patients who did not respond. After ivuxolimab, more expanded clones were found on average in CD8+ T cells than in CD4+ T cells. Antigen specificity was not determined for the clonally expanded peripheral T cells. In the 0.1-3.0 mg/kg groups, partial responders had among the lowest normalized peripheral clonal expansion, particularly in CD8+ T cells.

Patients with a history of autoimmune disease or receiving systemic immunosuppression were excluded from the trial. Peripheral blood for TCR sequencing was collected from all dose cohorts at baseline, on cycle 4 day 1, and on cycle 7 day 1. Samples came from an open-label, multicenter, first-in-human phase I dose-escalation trial of ivuxolimab. Adults with locally advanced or metastatic head and neck squamous cell, hepatocellular, melanoma or renal cell carcinoma were enrolled in the trial. Before TCR sequencing, CD4+ and CD8+ T cells were separately sorted from peripheral blood. For sequencing of the TCRbeta CDR3 region, genomic DNA was extracted from the sorted cells. The immunoSEQ Assay was used for sequencing of TCRbeta CDR3 regions. TCRdb took this table from immuneACCESS and kept in-frame rearrangements with V and J called. Such tables lack part of the clones; where checked against another copy, unresolved V genes explain under half of the gap, and the rest is unexplained. The sample includes about 77,000 clones, with roughly 85% observed a single time. Together, the top ten hold approximately 2.2% of the sample.

The CDR3 contains 17 residues, cysteine and phenylalanine counted. Only the CDR3 DNA is retained, 51 bases long and in frame from the first base. V and J are trimmed by 5 bases and 8 bases, and the gene matches miss 17 bases of the junction. The germline V gene (reference sequence) specifies GTSNPN as CDR1 and SVGIG as CDR2. Remarks on this clone: It has no known antigen specificity. Per-base quality was not reported, and no clone a single base away is much larger than it.

Recombination linked TRBV30 to TRBJ1-4; 10 bases in the junction line up with TRBD1. This receptor was taken from an adult with an advanced solid tumor such as melanoma, head and neck, liver or kidney cancer. The specimen comprised CD4+ or CD8+ T cells sorted from blood, sampled in a trial of the OX40 agonist ivuxolimab. In nucleotide form, the sequence is TGTGCCTGGGAACACAGGAACCACGGGACAGGGGCCGAAAAACTGTTTTTT. The resulting protein is CAWEHRNHGTGAEKLFF.